Sequencing of this TCR beta chain was carried out in a study of control samples from healthy donors and cancer patients. The table came from immunoSEQ multiplex PCR; TCRdb's copy has only in-frame clones and leaves some out. The sample lists over 75,000 clones, roughly 80% seen once, with 19% in the top ten. The V end was cut by 5 bases, the J end by 2 bases, with 6 bases between. The CDR3 contains 12 residues. Regarding this clone: This CDR3 is also generated by other DNA sequences in the sample.

The V and J genes are TRBV12-3 or TRBV12-4 and TRBJ1-1, with unresolved D. This clonotype was obtained from a man aged 25-45 years in good health. Sequenced material: blood. CDR3 sequence reads: CASSRGNTEAFF. In DNA, the CDR3 is TGTGCCAGCAGTCGGGGAAACACTGAAGCTTTCTTT.